The 13 T cell receptor beta chains in this list originate from one sample, sequenced in a study of tumor-infiltrating lymphocytes in primary liver carcinoma. From 500 ng of total RNA, TCR beta-specific cDNA was reverse-transcribed using a constant-region primer. ARM-PCR was slightly modified, and three nested multiplex PCR rounds with it gave rise to the TCR beta libraries. The first two PCR rounds used TRBV1-TRBV30 primers with a Cbeta primer, approximately 10 cycles each. From the multiplex PCR reads, TCRdb called clonotypes with MiXCR, one entry per CDR3 protein. The profile shows approximately 190,000 distinct CDR3 sequences, 70% to 90% of them singletons. It was from 20-30 mg of unsorted bulk tissue that RNA and DNA were co-extracted. The source material was tumor tissue from primary liver carcinoma. The receptors originated from a man aged 35 to 55 with primary liver carcinoma and hepatitis B virus infection.

Concerning this clonotype itself: A read error may produce the germline difference seen at one junction end. The J gene is TRBJ2-3, the V gene TRBV5-5; D unresolved. Germline V CDR1 and CDR2: SGHKS, YYEKEE (reference sequence). This CDR3 has 11 amino acids. CDR3 region: CASSSGDMQYF. The CDR3 DNA follows: TGTGCCAGCAGCTCTGGAGATATGCAGTATTTT.

To note about this clonotype: At one of its ends the junction is not consistent with the germline gene, which may arise from a read error. The chain carries TRBV5-4 and TRBJ2-5, with TRBD1 matching over 8 bases. Germline V gene data show CDR1 as SGHNT and CDR2 as YYREEE (reference sequence). This CDR3 has 16 residues. The CDR3 spells CASSGSTGGRMETQYF. In DNA form, the CDR3 reads TGTGCCAGCAGCGGAAGCACAGGGGGGAGGATGGAGACCCAGTATTTC.

About this clonotype itself: At one of its ends the junction is not consistent with the germline gene, which may arise from a read error. The chain links TRBV29-1 to TRBJ1-2; 9 bases fit TRBD1. Germline assignment: CDR1 SQVTM and CDR2 ANQGSEA. The length of the CDR3 is 16 residues. CDR3 residues: CSVVKSQGDRDYVYTF. CDR3 DNA sequence: TGCAGCGTTGTAAAAAGTCAGGGGGACAGGGACTATGTCTACACATTC.

This clonotype was observed once. The chain joins TRBV21-1 to TRBJ2-5; TRBD2, the D gene given by the table, was not confirmed from the DNA. TRBV21-1 is labeled a pseudogene. There are 14 residues in the CDR3. The CDR3, as DNA: TGTGCTAGCAGCAAAGTCCTCCAGGCTGTGACCCAGTACTTC. Its translation is CASSKVLQAVTQYF.

This clonotype has only a few counts. A much larger clone is a single base away; this may be a read error. This chain joins TRBV5-6 and TRBJ2-6, with D possibly called TRBD1 or TRBD2 (5 bases each). The germline gives CDR1 SGHDT, CDR2 YYEEEE. The CDR3 contains 13 residues. As DNA, the CDR3 is TGTGCCAGCAGTCTTTACGGGGCCAACGTCCTGGCTTTC. This translates into CASSLYGANVLAF.

V is TRBV29-1 and J is TRBJ2-1, with D possibly TRBD2 on 6 matching bases. V lost 6 bases to trimming and J lost 3 bases, with 15 bases between them. This CDR3 contains 14 residues. CDR1 and CDR2 (germline): SQVTM, ANQGSEA. CDR3 coding DNA: TGCAGCGTCCAGGTACTAGCAGTCTACAATGAGCAGTTCTTC. Amino acids: CSVQVLAVYNEQFF.

This chain links TRBV10-2 with TRBJ2-1; TRBD2 might be the D (5 bases). Deletions cut 3 bases from V and 2 bases from J, with 11 bases between. There are 15 residues in the CDR3. CDR1 is WSHSY, CDR2 SAAADI, per germline. CDR3 nucleotides: TGCGCCAGCAGTGAATCCCAGACTACCTACAATGAGCAGTTCTTC. It specifies CASSESQTTYNEQFF.

This clonotype was seen a single time. A read error may account for a junction end that differs from germline. J is TRBJ2-5 and V is TRBV4-1; the D gene is possibly TRBD2 (6 bases). Looked up from germline, CDR1 is MGHRA and CDR2 is YSYEKL. This CDR3 spans 14 amino acids. CDR3: CASSPLDYKESQYF. CDR3 nucleotide sequence: TGCGCCAGCAGTCCCTTGGACTATAAAGAGAGCCAGTACTTC.

A note on this clonotype: A read error is likely, as this CDR3 ends without the conserved phenylalanine or tryptophan. The chain combines TRBV14 with TRBJ2-1; 9 bases are a match to TRBD1. This CDR3 has 16 amino acids. Germline V gene data show CDR1 as SGHDN and CDR2 as FVKESK. This CDR3 reads CTSSRRQGGRLNEQFL. The CDR3 coding sequence is TGTACCAGCAGTCGTCGACAGGGGGGCCGGTTAAATGAGCAGTTCCTC.

As for this clonotype: At one end, the junction sequence differs from germline, possibly due to a read error. The chain carries TRBV6-5 and TRBJ2-6; weak D call: TRBD1 (5 bases). In germline, CDR1 is MNHEY, CDR2 SVGAGI. The CDR3 covers 13 residues. The DNA for the CDR3 is TGTGCCACCCTTAACTCTGGGGCCAACGTCCTGACTTTT. Translating it yields CATLNSGANVLTF.

To note about this clonotype: Germline is not matched at one junction end, which may reflect a read error. The V gene is TRBV11-2, the J gene TRBJ2-7, with D perhaps TRBD1 (6 bases). From germline, CDR1 is SGHAT and CDR2 FQNNGV. CDR3 length equals 14 residues. The CDR3 sequence: CASSPRGGPYEHYF. The CDR3 coding sequence is TGTGCCAGCAGCCCCAGGGGTGGGCCCTACGAGCACTACTTC.

Concerning this clonotype itself: This CDR3 is missing its conserved last phenylalanine or tryptophan, likely due to a read error. The chain carries TRBV11-2 and TRBJ2-7; TRBD2 might be the D (5 bases). CDR3 size: 12 residues. CDR1 and CDR2 from the germline V gene are SGHAT and FQNNGV. V was pared by 7 bases and J by 3 bases, with 10 bases between. The CDR3 region is CASNPRGYEQYL. In DNA, the CDR3 is TGTGCCAGCAATCCCCGGGGCTACGAGCAGTACCTC.

In DNA, the CDR3 is TGTGCCAGCAGATTAATGGCGGAACGTCCTATTCCTTACTTC. It specifies CASRLMAERPIPYF. V gene TRBV12-3 or TRBV12-4 combines with J gene TRBJ2-7; D unresolved. V dropped 6 bases and J dropped 13 bases, with 25 bases sitting between them. This CDR3 comprises 14 residues.